The 22 T cell receptor beta chains below all came from one sample that was sequenced in a study of T cell changes during pregnancy in multiple sclerosis (dated by TCRdb to between 2017 and 2020). Libraries came from the immunoSEQ multiplex PCR assay. The table comes from immuneACCESS by way of TCRdb, which keeps in-frame sequences with V and J called. Part of the clones is missing from these tables; in studies checked, under half for an unresolved V gene and the rest for unknown reasons. This sample gives about 8,500 clones in total; 87% of them show up just once. The ten largest clones represent more than 8.5% of the sample. The source was CD8+ T cells from peripheral blood mononuclear cells, collected in the first trimester of pregnancy. The receptors here all came from a female donor in good health, enrolled as a control in a pregnancy study.

The chain has TRBV19 and TRBJ2-1, with 13 bases matching TRBD2. Germline CDR1 and CDR2: LNHDA and SQIVND (reference sequence). V lost 7 bases, J lost 8 bases, and 14 bases stayed unmatched. This CDR3 spans 17 amino acids. The CDR3 loop is CASTALSGTSGTDEQFF. The CDR3 DNA follows: TGTGCCAGTACTGCCCTCAGCGGGACTAGCGGGACCGATGAGCAGTTCTTC.

This clone has more than one count but fewer than ten. The chain carries TRBV10-3 and TRBJ2-1, with 10 bases that match TRBD2. V lost 10 bases, J lost 6 bases, and 9 bases stayed unmatched. Germline CDR1 reads ENHRY; CDR2 reads SYGVKD. The length of the CDR3 is 14 residues. The CDR3 is CATVAASGGNEQFF. The CDR3 DNA reads TGTGCCACAGTGGCGGCTAGCGGGGGCAATGAGCAGTTCTTC.

The chain recombines TRBV2 with TRBJ2-7; the D is unclear. The CDR3 extends over 15 amino acids. V shed 3 bases and J shed 1 base, with 13 bases lying between them. Germline V gene sequence: CDR1 SNHLY, CDR2 FYNNEI. CDR3 nucleotide sequence: TGTGCCAGCAGTGATTGGCGGAAATCTTCCTACGAGCAGTACTTC. Amino acids: CASSDWRKSSYEQYF.

This clone appeared once. This sequence joins TRBV15 and TRBJ1-3, with 9 bases lining up with TRBD1. Germline CDR1 and CDR2: LNHNV and YYDKDF (reference sequence). The CDR3 has 20 amino acids. V gave up 0 bases and J gave up 4 bases; unmatched junction bases: 16. CDR3: CATSRDLPSNRGQTGNTIYF. The CDR3 nucleotides read TGTGCCACCAGCAGAGATCTCCCCTCTAACAGGGGGCAGACGGGAAACACCATATATTTT.

V usage is TRBV7-9 and J usage is TRBJ2-2; D remains unclear. Germline-derived CDR1 and CDR2 are SEHNR and FQNEAQ (reference sequence). The CDR3 runs 15 residues. Trimming pared 5 bases from V and 2 bases from J, leaving 12 bases between. CDR3 protein: CASSASGFNTGELFF. DNA of the CDR3: TGTGCCAGCAGCGCATCCGGTTTTAACACCGGGGAGCTGTTTTTT. Supplemented by reference TRBV7-9 and TRBJ2-2, the full variable domain reads DTGVSQNPRHKITKRGQNVTFRCDPISEHNRLYWYRQTLGQGPEFLTYFQNEAQLEKSRLLSDRFSAERPKGSFSTLEIQRTEQGDSAMYLCASSASGFNTGELFFGEGSRLTVL.

The chain has TRBV4-1 and TRBJ1-5; D possibly corresponds to TRBD1 (5 bases). Between the trimmed V and J ends, which lost 0 bases and 3 bases, there was a span of 9 bases. The CDR3 covers 15 residues. Germline assignment: CDR1 MGHRA and CDR2 YSYEKL. CDR3 in amino acids: CASSQDKGNNQPQHF. The DNA of the CDR3 is TGCGCCAGCAGCCAAGATAAGGGGAACAATCAGCCCCAGCATTTT.

The CDR3 is CASSYGTGTYEQYF. For the CDR3, the DNA is TGTGCCAGCAGTTACGGGACAGGAACCTACGAGCAGTACTTC. The rearrangement links TRBV27 to TRBJ2-7; 8 positions agree with TRBD1. The germline gives CDR1 MNHEY, CDR2 SMNVEV (reference sequence). Trimming took 4 bases from V and 2 from J; bases not matched to a gene: 4. The CDR3 is made up of 14 amino acids.

This clone was counted once. This chain connects TRBV30 to TRBJ2-1; D unclear. Germline CDR1 is GTSNPN and CDR2 is SVGIG (reference sequence). The CDR3 covers 16 residues. With 2 bases removed from V and 4 bases from J, the gap between germline ends came to 18 bases. CDR3 coding DNA: TGTGCCTGGAGTCCTGGCGGCAATGTAATATACAATGAGCAGTTCTTC. Its protein product is CAWSPGGNVIYNEQFF.

The chain links TRBV6-4 to TRBJ2-3, with 12 nucleotides matching TRBD2. V trimming: 6 bases; J trimming: 1 base; junction bases outside the gene matches: 8. CDR1 is MRHNA and CDR2 is SNTAGT in the germline V gene. This CDR3 has 17 amino acids. CDR3 nucleotide sequence: TGTGCCAGCAGCCCTAGCGGGGGGGCGAGTGGCACAGATACGCAGTATTTT. It codes for CASSPSGGASGTDTQYF.

The rearrangement links TRBV6-6 to TRBJ2-7; 13 nucleotides align to TRBD2. Germline V gene sequence: CDR1 MNHNY, CDR2 SVGAGI (reference sequence). The J segment lost 2 bases and the V segment lost 5 bases, leaving 3 bases of the junction unmatched. The CDR3 is made up of 15 amino acids. CDR3 sequence (DNA): TGTGCCAGCAGTATAGGACTAGCGGGGGCCTACGAGCAGTACTTC. Translation gives CASSIGLAGAYEQYF.

V and J are TRBV11-3 and TRBJ1-5; the D is unclear. Germline V gene lookup returns CDR1 SGHNT and CDR2 YENEEA. Trimming pared 5 bases from V and 6 bases from J, leaving 17 bases between. The CDR3 consists of 15 residues. The chain's CDR3 is CASSHRVGRVQPQHF. CDR3 DNA sequence: TGTGCCAGCAGCCACCGGGTCGGGAGGGTTCAGCCCCAGCATTTT.

This chain links TRBV7-9 with TRBJ1-2; D unclear. The V and J ends lost 7 bases and 3 bases respectively, with 12 bases between them. The germline gives CDR1 SEHNR, CDR2 FQNEAQ (reference sequence). The CDR3 length is 13 residues. The CDR3 DNA sequence: TGTGCCAGCAACTCGTATAGCCACTATGGCTACACCTTC. Translated, it gives CASNSYSHYGYTF.

The rearrangement joins TRBV15 to TRBJ2-7; 11 bases fit TRBD1. J was trimmed by 7 bases and V by 0 bases; bases with no gene match: 5. Per the germline V gene, CDR1 is LNHNV and CDR2 is YYDKDF (reference sequence). The length of the CDR3 is 15 residues. In DNA form, the CDR3 reads TGTGCCACCAGCAGAGATCAGGACAGGGGGCAAGAGCAGTACTTC. Protein sequence: CATSRDQDRGQEQYF.

The chain combines TRBV7-8 with TRBJ2-3; 11 positions match TRBD2. This CDR3 has 16 amino acids. J was trimmed by 2 bases and V by 5 bases; bases with no gene match: 6. In germline, CDR1 is SGHVS, CDR2 FQNEAQ. The CDR3 protein is CASSPRLAGNTDTQYF. In DNA form, the CDR3 reads TGTGCCAGCAGCCCCCGACTAGCGGGGAACACAGATACGCAGTATTTT. The full variable domain, completed using reference TRBV7-8 and TRBJ2-3, is GAGVSQSPRYKVAKRGQDVALRCDPISGHVSLFWYQQALGQGPEFLTYFQNEAQLDKSGLPSDRFFAERPEGSVSTLKIQRTQQEDSAVYLCASSPRLAGNTDTQYFGPGTRLTVL.

The chain has TRBV7-9 and TRBJ2-3, with a tentative D call TRBD1 (6 bases). V lost 1 base to trimming and J lost 5 bases, with 10 bases between them. CDR1 and CDR2 from the germline V gene are SEHNR and FQNEAQ (reference sequence). This CDR3 spans 14 amino acids. DNA for the CDR3: TGTGCCAGCAGCTTAGGGCAGGGGAAAGATACGCAGTATTTT. Translating gives CASSLGQGKDTQYF.

The V and J genes are TRBV27 and TRBJ1-4; the D is unclear. V was cut by 3 bases and J by 6 bases, with 8 bases left in between. This CDR3 comprises 13 residues. Germline assignment: CDR1 MNHEY and CDR2 SMNVEV (reference sequence). In DNA, the CDR3 is TGTGCCAGCAGTTTTGGGCGGGATGAAAAACTGTTTTTT. Protein sequence: CASSFGRDEKLFF.

This clone was seen only once. This chain connects TRBV6-4 to TRBJ2-1; 10 bases match TRBD2. Germline V gives CDR1 MRHNA, CDR2 SNTAGT. CDR3 length: 15 residues. V dropped 6 bases and J dropped 7; count of bases not matched to a gene: 9. The CDR3 sequence is CASSALAGSYNEQFF. CDR3 nucleotide sequence: TGTGCCAGCAGCGCACTAGCGGGGTCTTATAATGAGCAGTTCTTC.

This chain links TRBV7-9 with TRBJ2-7, with 9 bases lining up with TRBD2. With 2 bases clipped from V and 3 bases from J, the junction kept 8 bases outside the gene matches. This CDR3 contains 16 residues. Germline assignment: CDR1 SEHNR and CDR2 FQNEAQ (reference sequence). CDR3 protein: CASSLTSGGQLYEQYF. The CDR3 DNA sequence: TGTGCCAGCAGCTTAACCAGCGGGGGGCAACTCTACGAGCAGTACTTC.

The V gene is TRBV27, the J gene TRBJ1-1; D is possibly TRBD1 (5 bases). The CDR3 length is 16 residues. Trimming shortened V by 2 bases and J by 1 base, and 14 bases separated the two germline ends. CDR1 and CDR2 (germline): MNHEY, SMNVEV (reference sequence). CDR3 sequence (DNA): TGTGCCAGCAGTTTAAGTCCAGGGTGGGGGAACACTGAAGCTTTCTTT. Translating gives CASSLSPGWGNTEAFF.

This chain uses TRBV6-4 with TRBJ2-3; possible D gene TRBD2, 5 bases. CDR3 size: 12 residues. With 2 bases removed from V and 7 bases from J, the gap between germline ends came to 7 bases. Germline CDR1 MRHNA, CDR2 SNTAGT. CDR3 loop: CASSDGEHTQYF. The CDR3 bases are TGTGCCAGCAGTGACGGGGAGCATACGCAGTATTTT.

The chain couples TRBV19 to TRBJ2-1; 7 bases are a match to TRBD2. V was pared by 3 bases and J by 3 bases, with 5 bases of the junction left unmatched. Germline CDR1 reads LNHDA; CDR2 reads SQIVND (reference sequence). This CDR3 is 15 amino acids long. The CDR3 DNA reads TGTGCCAGTAGTATGCAGGCTAGCGGCTACAATGAGCAGTTCTTC. This encodes CASSMQASGYNEQFF. Supplemented by reference TRBV19 and TRBJ2-1, the full variable domain reads DGGITQSPKYLFRKEGQNVTLSCEQNLNHDAMYWYRQDPGQGLRLIYYSQIVNDFQKGDIAEGYSVSREKKESFPLTVTSAQKNPTAFYLCASSMQASGYNEQFFGPGTRLTVL.

The chain is built from TRBV6-4 and TRBJ2-3; 14 bases are a match to TRBD2. After removal of 3 bases from V and 4 bases from J, the junction contained 3 bases not matched to a gene. This CDR3 is 16 amino acids long. Germline V CDR1 and CDR2: MRHNA, SNTAGT. The CDR3, as DNA: TGTGCCAGCAGTGAAGGACTAGCGGGGGGCCCAGATACGCAGTATTTT. Encoded protein: CASSEGLAGGPDTQYF.